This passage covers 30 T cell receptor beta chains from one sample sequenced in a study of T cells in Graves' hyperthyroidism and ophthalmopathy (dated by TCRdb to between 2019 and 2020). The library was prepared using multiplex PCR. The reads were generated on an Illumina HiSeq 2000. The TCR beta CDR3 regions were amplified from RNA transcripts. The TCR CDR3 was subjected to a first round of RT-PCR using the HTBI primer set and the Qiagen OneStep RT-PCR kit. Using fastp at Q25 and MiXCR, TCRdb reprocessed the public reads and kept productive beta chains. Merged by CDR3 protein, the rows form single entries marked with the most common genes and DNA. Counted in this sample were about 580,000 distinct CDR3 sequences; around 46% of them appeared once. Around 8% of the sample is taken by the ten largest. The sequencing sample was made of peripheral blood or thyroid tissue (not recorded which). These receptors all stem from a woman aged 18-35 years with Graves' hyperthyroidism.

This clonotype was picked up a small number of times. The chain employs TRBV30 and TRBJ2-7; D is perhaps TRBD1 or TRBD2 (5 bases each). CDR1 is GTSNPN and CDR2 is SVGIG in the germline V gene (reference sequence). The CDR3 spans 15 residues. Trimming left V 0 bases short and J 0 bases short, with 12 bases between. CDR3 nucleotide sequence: TGTGCCTGGAGTGTACGGGGCTCAAACTCCTACGAGCAGTACTTC. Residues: CAWSVRGSNSYEQYF. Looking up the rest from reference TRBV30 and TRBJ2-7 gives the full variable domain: SQTIHQWPATLVQPVGSPLSLECTVEGTSNPNLYWYRQAAGRGLQLLFYSVGIGQISSEVPQNLSASRPQDRQFILSSKKLLLSDSGFYLCAWSVRGSNSYEQYFGPGTRLTVT.

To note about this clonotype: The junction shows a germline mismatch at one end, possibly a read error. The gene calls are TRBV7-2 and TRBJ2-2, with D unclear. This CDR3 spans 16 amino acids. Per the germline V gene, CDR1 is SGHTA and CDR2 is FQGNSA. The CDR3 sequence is CASGLSTQEFTGELFF. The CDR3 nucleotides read TGTGCCAGCGGCTTATCCACCCAGGAGTTCACCGGGGAGCTGTTTTTT.

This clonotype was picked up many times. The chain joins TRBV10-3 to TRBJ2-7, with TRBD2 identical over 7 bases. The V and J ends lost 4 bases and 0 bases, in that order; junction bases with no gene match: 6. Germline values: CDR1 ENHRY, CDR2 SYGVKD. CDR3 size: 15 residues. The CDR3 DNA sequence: TGTGCCATCAGTGCCCTAGCGGCTCGCTCCTACGAGCAGTACTTC. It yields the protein CAISALAARSYEQYF.

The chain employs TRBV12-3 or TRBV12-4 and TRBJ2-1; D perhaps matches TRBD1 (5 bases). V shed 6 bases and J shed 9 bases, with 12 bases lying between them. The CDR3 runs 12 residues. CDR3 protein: CASSRGRGEQFF. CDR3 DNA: TGTGCCAGCAGCCGAGGAAGGGGTGAGCAGTTCTTC.

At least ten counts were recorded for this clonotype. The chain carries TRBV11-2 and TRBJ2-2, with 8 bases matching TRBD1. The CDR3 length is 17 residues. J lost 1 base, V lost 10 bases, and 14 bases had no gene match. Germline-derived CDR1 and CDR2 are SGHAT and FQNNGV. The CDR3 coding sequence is TGTGCCACACGACAGGGGCCTTACCTATTGAACACCGGGGAGCTGTTTTTT. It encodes CATRQGPYLLNTGELFF.

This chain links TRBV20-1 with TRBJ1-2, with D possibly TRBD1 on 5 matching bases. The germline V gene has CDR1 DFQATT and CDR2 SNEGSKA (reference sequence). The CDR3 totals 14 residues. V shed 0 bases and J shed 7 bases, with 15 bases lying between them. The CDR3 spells CSARDRGEVGGYTF. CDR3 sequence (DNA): TGCAGTGCTAGAGATAGGGGTGAAGTCGGTGGCTACACCTTC.

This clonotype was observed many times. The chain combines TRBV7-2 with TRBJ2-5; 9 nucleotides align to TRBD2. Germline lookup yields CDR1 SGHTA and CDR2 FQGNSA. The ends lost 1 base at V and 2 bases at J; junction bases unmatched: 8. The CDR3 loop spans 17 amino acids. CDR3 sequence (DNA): TGTGCCAGCAGCTTAGACTTCGGACTAGCGAGTCAAGAGACCCAGTACTTC. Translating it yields CASSLDFGLASQETQYF.

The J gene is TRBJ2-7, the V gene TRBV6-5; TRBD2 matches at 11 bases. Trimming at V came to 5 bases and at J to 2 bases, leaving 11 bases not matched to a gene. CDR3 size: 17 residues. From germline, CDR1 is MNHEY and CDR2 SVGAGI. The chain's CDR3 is CASSGQGGTSGPYEQYF. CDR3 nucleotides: TGTGCCAGCAGTGGACAGGGAGGGACTAGCGGTCCCTACGAGCAGTACTTC.

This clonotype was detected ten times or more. CDR3 amino acids: CASNLGGARTGELFF. The CDR3, as DNA: TGTGCCAGTAACCTCGGGGGGGCGCGGACCGGGGAGCTGTTTTTT. The chain is built from TRBV11-2 and TRBJ2-2; 8 positions match TRBD2. The germline CDR1 and CDR2 sequences are SGHAT and FQNNGV. The junction had 11 bases not matched to a gene; V was cut back by 9 bases and J by 5 bases. The CDR3 extends over 15 amino acids.

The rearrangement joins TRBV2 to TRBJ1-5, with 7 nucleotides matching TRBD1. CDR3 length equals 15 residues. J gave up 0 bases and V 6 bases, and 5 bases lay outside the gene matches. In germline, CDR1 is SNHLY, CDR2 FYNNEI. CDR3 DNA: TGTGCCAGCAGGACAGGGATTAGTAGCAATCAGCCCCAGCATTTT. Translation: CASRTGISSNQPQHF.

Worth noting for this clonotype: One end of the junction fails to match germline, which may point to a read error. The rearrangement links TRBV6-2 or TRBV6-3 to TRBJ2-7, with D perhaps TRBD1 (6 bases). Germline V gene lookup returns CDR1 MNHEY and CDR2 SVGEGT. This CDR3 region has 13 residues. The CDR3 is CAGSYRDTYEQYF. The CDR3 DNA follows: TGTGCCGGCAGTTACCGGGACACCTATGAGCAGTACTTC.

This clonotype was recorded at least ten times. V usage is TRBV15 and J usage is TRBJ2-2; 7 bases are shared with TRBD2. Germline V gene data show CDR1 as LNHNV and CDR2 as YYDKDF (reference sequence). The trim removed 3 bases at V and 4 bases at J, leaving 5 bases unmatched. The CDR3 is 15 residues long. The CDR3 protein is CATSRRETVTGELFF. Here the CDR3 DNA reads TGTGCCACCAGCAGGCGGGAGACCGTCACCGGGGAGCTGTTTTTT.

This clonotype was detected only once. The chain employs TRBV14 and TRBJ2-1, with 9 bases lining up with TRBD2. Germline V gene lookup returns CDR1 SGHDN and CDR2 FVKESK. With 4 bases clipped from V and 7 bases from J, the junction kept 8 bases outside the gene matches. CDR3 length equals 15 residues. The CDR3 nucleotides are TGTGCCAGCAGCCCCTGGACTAGCGCGGAGAATGAGCAGTTCTTC. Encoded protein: CASSPWTSAENEQFF.

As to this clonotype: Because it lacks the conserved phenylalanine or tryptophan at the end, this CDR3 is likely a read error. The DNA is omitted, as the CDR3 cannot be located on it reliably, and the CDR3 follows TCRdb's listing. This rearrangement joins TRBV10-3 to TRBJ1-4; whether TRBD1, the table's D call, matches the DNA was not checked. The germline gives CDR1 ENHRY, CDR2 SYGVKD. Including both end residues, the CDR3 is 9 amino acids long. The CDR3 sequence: CAIRGDLGY.

This CDR3 is CASSDRSVTYEQYF. CDR3 nucleotides: TGTGCCAGCAGTGACCGCAGTGTTACCTACGAGCAGTACTTC. The chain has TRBV6-4 and TRBJ2-7; D is undetermined. Germline values: CDR1 MRHNA, CDR2 SNTAGT. Trimming pared 2 bases from V and 2 bases from J, leaving 10 bases between. The CDR3 length is 14 residues.

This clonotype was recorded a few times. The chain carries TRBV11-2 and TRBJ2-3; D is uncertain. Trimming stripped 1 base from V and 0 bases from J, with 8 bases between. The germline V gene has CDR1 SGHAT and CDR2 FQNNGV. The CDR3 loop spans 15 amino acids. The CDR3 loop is CASSLGPASTDTQYF. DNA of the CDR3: TGTGCCAGCAGCTTAGGTCCAGCTAGCACAGATACGCAGTATTTT.

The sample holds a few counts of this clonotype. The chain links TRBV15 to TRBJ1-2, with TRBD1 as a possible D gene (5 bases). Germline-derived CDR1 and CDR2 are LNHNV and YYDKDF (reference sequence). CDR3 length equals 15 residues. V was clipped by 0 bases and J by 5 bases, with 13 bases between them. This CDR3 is CATSRDEVAGYGYTF. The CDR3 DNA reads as TGTGCCACCAGCAGAGATGAGGTGGCAGGGTATGGCTACACCTTC.

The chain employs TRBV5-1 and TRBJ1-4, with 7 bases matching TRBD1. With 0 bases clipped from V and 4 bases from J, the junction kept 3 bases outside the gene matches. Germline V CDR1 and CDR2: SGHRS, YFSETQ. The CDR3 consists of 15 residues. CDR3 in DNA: TGCGCCAGCAGCTTGGGTGGGACAGATAATGAAAAACTGTTTTTT. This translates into CASSLGGTDNEKLFF.

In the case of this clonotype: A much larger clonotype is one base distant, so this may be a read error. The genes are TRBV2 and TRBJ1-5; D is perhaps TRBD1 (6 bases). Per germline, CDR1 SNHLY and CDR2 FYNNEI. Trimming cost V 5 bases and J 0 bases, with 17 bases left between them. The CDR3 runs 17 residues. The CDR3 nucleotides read TGTGCCAGCAGTAGGGGGGGAGCGGTGAATAGCAATCAGCCCCAGCATTTT. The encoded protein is CASSRGGAVNSNQPQHF. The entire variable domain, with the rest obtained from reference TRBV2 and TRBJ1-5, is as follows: EPEVTQTPSHQVTQMGQEVILRCVPISNHLYFYWYRQILGQKVEFLVSFYNNEISEKSEIFDDQFSVERPDGSNFTLKIRSTKLEDSAMYFCASSRGGAVNSNQPQHFGDGTRLSIL.

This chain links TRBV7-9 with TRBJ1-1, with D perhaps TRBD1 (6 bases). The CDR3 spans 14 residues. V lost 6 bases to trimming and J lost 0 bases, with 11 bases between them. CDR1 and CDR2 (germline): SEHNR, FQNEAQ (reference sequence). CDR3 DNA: TGTGCCAGCAGTACGGACAGCATGAACACTGAAGCTTTCTTT. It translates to CASSTDSMNTEAFF.

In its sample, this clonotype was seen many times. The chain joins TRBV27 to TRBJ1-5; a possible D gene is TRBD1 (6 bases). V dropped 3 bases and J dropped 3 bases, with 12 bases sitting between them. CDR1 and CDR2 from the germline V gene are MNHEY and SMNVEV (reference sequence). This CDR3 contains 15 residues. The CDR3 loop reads CASSLAGQPNQPQHF. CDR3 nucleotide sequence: TGTGCCAGCAGTTTGGCAGGACAGCCCAATCAGCCCCAGCATTTT.

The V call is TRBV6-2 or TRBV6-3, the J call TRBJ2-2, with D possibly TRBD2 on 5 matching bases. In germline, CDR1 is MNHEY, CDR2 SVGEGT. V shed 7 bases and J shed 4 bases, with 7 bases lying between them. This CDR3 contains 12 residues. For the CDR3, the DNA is TGTGCCAGCAAACGGGGCACCGGGGAGCTGTTTTTT. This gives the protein CASKRGTGELFF.

Written as DNA, the CDR3 is TGTGCCAGCAGTTACATGGGGTTCTACGAGCAGTACTTC. As protein: CASSYMGFYEQYF. The chain has TRBV6-2 or TRBV6-3 and TRBJ2-7; D remains unclear. Per germline, CDR1 MNHEY and CDR2 SVGEGT. Trimming shortened V by 2 bases and J by 3 bases, and 8 bases separated the two germline ends. The CDR3 extends over 13 amino acids.

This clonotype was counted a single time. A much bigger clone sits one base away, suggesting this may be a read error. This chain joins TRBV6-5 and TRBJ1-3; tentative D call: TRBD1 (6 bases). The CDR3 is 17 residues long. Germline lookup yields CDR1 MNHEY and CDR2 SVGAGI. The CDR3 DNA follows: TGTGCCAGCAGTTACTCCAGTCGGACCCGGGACAAGGACACCGTATATTTT. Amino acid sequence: CASSYSSRTRDKDTVYF.

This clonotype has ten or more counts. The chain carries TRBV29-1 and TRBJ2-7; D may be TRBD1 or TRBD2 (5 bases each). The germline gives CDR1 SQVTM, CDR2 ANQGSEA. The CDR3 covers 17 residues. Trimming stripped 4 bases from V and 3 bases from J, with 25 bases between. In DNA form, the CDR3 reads TGCAGCGTTGCCCCACGGGGCGGTGCAAGAGCCAACTACGAGCAGTACTTC. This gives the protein CSVAPRGGARANYEQYF.

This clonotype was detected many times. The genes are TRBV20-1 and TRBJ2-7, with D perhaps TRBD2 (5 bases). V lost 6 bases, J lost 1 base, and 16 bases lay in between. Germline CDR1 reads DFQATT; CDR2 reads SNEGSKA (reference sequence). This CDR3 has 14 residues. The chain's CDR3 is CSAKSGKGSYEQYF. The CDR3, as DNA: TGCAGTGCAAAAAGCGGCAAAGGGTCCTACGAGCAGTACTTC.

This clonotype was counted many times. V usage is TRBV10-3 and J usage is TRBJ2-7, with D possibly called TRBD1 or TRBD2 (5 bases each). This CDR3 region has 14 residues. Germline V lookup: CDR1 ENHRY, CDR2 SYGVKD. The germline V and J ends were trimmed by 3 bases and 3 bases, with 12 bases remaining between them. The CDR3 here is CAISDWGEGYEQYF. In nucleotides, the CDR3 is TGTGCCATCAGTGATTGGGGCGAGGGCTACGAGCAGTACTTC.

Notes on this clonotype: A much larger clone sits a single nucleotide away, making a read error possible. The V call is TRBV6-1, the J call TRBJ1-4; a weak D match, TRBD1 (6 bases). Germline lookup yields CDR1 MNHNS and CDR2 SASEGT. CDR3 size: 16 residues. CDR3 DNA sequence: TGTGCCAGCAGTTACTCCCACAGGGAGGGTGATGAAAAACTGCTTTTT. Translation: CASSYSHREGDEKLLF.

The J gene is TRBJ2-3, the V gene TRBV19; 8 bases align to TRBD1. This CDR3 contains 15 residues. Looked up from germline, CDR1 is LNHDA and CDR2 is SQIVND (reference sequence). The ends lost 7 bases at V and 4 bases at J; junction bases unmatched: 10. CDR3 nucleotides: TGTGCCAGTAAAACACAGGGGGTATCGCCAGATACGCAGTATTTT. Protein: CASKTQGVSPDTQYF.

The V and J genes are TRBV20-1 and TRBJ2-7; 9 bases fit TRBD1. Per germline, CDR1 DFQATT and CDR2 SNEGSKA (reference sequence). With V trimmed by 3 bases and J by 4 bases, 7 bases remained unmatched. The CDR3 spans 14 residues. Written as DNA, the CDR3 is TGCAGTGCTAGGATCGGGACAGGGTTTTACGAGCAGTACTTC. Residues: CSARIGTGFYEQYF.